In its sample, the clone carrying this T cell receptor beta chain was seen a few times. These data come from a study of blood T cell repertoires in COVID-19. Whole-study context: Samples taken during acute and convalescent COVID-19 were collected in the United States, Italy and Spain. In each case, the material was cDNA or gDNA derived from T cells, B-cell-depleted T cells, or PBMCs.

Trimming cost V 3 bases and J 3 bases, with 15 bases left between them. CDR1 WSHSY and CDR2 SAAADI come from the germline V gene. This CDR3 comprises 15 residues. In the original processing: Scientists estimated how many nucleated cells there were by amplifying reference gene primers. Sequenced by immunoSEQ multiplex PCR; TCRdb stores in-frame clones only, minus some. V and J calls and clone size are those listed in that table; D and trimming were worked out from the DNA. The table has 190,000 or so clones, more than 70% seen once; the top ten hold 2.5% to 3%. This sequence originates from a man aged 45-60 years with active or convalescent COVID-19. The specimen was peripheral blood. J is TRBJ2-7 and V is TRBV10-2; maybe TRBD2 (6 bases). This CDR3 reads CASSEAGRHNYEQYF. The CDR3 DNA is TGCGCCAGCAGTGAAGCGGGCAGGCATAACTACGAGCAGTACTTC.